A single T cell receptor beta chain is shown here with its context. It has no known antigen specificity. Base quality data are lacking; no much larger clone is found one base away. The donors were healthy, HIV-negative adults who had no recently reported acute infections or vaccinations. All donors were Caucasian adults living in Nashville, Tennessee, USA. For unsorted samples, 90 million or so PBMCs were counted, and genomic DNA was extracted using the QIAamp DNA Blood Mini kit. Blood was obtained by leukapheresis, after which PBMCs were separated by Ficoll-Histopaque density gradient centrifugation and cryopreserved in liquid nitrogen vapor phase. The sample belongs to a study of shared clonotypes between healthy human individuals (dated by TCRdb to 2018 to 2020). About the full investigation: A couple of women and a few men aged 18 to 49 years were included in the cohort. Blood TCR repertoires of several healthy adults were deeply sequenced to estimate repertoire size and the extent of clonotype sharing between individuals. Libraries were prepared and TCR repertoires were sequenced by different laboratories using diverse techniques, in order to increase sequencing depth and limit assay-specific biases. Per donor, leukapheresis produced somewhere between about 0.94 and 8.9 billion PBMCs.

The paper as a whole reports these results and caveats: Based on pairwise subsampling, the degree of clonotype sharing among donors was expected to be affected by sequencing depth. The small number of donors limited the genetic and exposure-history diversity represented. Sampling was limited to blood, and TCR repertoires in tissue likely differ from TCR repertoires in blood.

For CDR1 and CDR2, the germline V gene lists LGHNA and YNFKEQ. The CDR3 numbers 16 residues from cysteine through phenylalanine. Of the read, only the CDR3 DNA is kept; its 48 bases are in frame from base 1. Trimming takes 3 bases from V and 6 bases from J, and the germline ends sit 18 bases apart. Using the deep immunoSEQ assay, TCR CDR3 regions were amplified from genomic DNA by multiplex PCR. Extracted genomic DNA from each cell subset was spread evenly across all wells of several immunoSEQ 96-well plates, with each plate serving as a replicate. For unsorted PBMC, each replicate PCR was loaded with 250 to 300 ng genomic DNA, equivalent to 25,000 to 35,000 T cell genomes. Ten immunoSEQ deep assay plates were used to sequence the unsorted PBMC genomic DNA. Purified libraries were measured with a Qubit 3.0 fluorometer, size-checked on a Bioanalyzer 2100, and measured again with the KAPA Library Quantification kit. Every immunoSEQ 96-well plate was sequenced on a separate single-read 150-cycle Illumina NextSeq 550 flow cell. As for the original processing: Because the immunoSEQ output held only junctional sequences and lacked quality scores, the filtering could not match the filtering applied to full-length reads. To assign V/J genes and CDR3, sequences were annotated against IMGT germline references using PyIR, a Python wrapper for IgBLAST v1.9. Any read was removed if the V/J assignment was weak (E-value above 1e-6), the CDR3 was missing, or the read contained stop codons, out-of-frame junctions, or ambiguous translated residues. V3J clonotypes were defined by identical inferred V gene, J gene, and CDR3 amino acid sequence. To compute the percentage overlap between repertoires, the number of shared unique clonotypes was divided by the size of the smaller repertoire. Three approaches were used to assess repertoire richness: RTK rarefaction, the Chao1 estimator, and Recon v2.1 estimates of unobserved clonotypes. In TCRdb, the immuneACCESS table is reduced to in-frame sequences with V and J assigned. These tables do not hold every clone; where another copy was compared, an unresolved V gene accounts for under half, and the others remain unexplained. V and J calls and clone size are as listed in that table; D and trimming were resolved from the DNA. The sample table records roughly 500,000 clones; 78% of these occur just once. The ten largest clonotypes hold about 12% of the sample.

The sequence is built from TRBV4-2 and TRBJ1-5; TRBD1 is a possible D gene, resting on 6 matching bases. What was sequenced was PBMCs. The TCR was taken from a woman between 40 and 55 years old in good health. Some clones in this sample may be carry-over from other donors' samples. This receptor has the CDR3 CASSHPRDNPSQPQHF. The nucleotide sequence reads as follows: TGTGCCAGCAGCCATCCTCGGGACAACCCTTCTCAGCCCCAGCATTTT.